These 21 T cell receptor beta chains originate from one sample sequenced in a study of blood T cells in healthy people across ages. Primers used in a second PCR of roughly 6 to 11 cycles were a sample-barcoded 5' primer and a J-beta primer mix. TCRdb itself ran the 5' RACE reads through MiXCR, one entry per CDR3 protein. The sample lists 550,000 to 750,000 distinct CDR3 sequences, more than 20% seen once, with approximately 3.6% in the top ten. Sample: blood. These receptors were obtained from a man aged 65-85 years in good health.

The CDR3 DNA is TGTGCCAGCAGTGGAGAGACAGAGACAGGATACAATGAGCAGTTCTTC. Translating it yields CASSGETETGYNEQFF. This rearrangement joins TRBV25-1 to TRBJ2-5; D possibly corresponds to TRBD1 (6 bases). Matching the DNA end better, TRBJ2-1 makes the J call doubtful. This CDR3 spans 16 amino acids. In germline, CDR1 is MGHDK, CDR2 SYGVNS.

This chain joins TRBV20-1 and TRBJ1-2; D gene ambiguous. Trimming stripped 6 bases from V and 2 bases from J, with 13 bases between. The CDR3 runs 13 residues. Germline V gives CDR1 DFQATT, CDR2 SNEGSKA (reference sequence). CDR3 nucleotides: TGCAGTGCCGGGCAGACGGGGAACTATGGCTACACCTTC. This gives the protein CSAGQTGNYGYTF.

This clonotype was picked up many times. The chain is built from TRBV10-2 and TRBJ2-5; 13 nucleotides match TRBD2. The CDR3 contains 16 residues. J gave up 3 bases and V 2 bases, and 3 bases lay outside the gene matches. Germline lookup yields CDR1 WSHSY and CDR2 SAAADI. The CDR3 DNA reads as TGCGCCAGCAGTGAGCCCGGACTAGCGGGAGAAGAGACCCAGTACTTC. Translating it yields CASSEPGLAGEETQYF.

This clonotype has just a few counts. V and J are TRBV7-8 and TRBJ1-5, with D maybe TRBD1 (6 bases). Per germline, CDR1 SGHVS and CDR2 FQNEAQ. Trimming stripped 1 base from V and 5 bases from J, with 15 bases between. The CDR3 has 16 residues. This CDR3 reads CASSLDGRGWDQPQHF. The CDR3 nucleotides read TGTGCCAGCAGCTTAGATGGCAGGGGTTGGGATCAGCCCCAGCATTTT.

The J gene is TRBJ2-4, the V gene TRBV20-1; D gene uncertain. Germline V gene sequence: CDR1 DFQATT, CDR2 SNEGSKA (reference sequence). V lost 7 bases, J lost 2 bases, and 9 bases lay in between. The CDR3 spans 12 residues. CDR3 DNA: TGCAGTGTCCTCTATACCAAAAACATTCAGTACTTC. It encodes CSVLYTKNIQYF.

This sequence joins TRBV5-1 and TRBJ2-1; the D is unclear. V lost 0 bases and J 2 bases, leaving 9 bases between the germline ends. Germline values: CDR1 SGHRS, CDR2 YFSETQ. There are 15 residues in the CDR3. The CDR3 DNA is TGCGCCAGCAGCTTGGGGGATCATGCCTACAATGAGCAGTTCTTC. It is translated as CASSLGDHAYNEQFF. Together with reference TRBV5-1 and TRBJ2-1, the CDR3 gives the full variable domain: KAGVTQTPRYLIKTRGQQVTLSCSPISGHRSVSWYQQTPGQGLQFLFEYFSETQRNKGNFPGRFSGRQFSNSRSEMNVSTLELGDSALYLCASSLGDHAYNEQFFGPGTRLTVL.

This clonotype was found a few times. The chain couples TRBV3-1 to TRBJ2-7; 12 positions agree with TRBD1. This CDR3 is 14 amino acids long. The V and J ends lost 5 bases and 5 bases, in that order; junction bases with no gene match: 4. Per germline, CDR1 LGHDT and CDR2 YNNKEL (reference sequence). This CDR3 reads CASSFRDRGHEQYF. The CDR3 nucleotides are TGTGCCAGCAGCTTCCGGGACAGGGGGCACGAGCAGTACTTC.

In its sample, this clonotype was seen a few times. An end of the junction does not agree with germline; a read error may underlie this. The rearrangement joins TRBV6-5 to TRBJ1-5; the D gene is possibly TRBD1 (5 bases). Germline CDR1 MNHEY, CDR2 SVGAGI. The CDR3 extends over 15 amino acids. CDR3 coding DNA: TGTACCAGCAGTTACTCGCGGGACAGCAATCAGCCCCAGCATTTT. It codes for CTSSYSRDSNQPQHF.

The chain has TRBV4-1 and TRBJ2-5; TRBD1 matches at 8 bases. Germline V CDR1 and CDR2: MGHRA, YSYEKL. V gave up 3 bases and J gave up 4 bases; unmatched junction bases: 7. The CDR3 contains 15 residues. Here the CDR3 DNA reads TGCGCCAGCAGCCACGCCGGACAGGGCGGAGAGACCCAGTACTTC. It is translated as CASSHAGQGGETQYF.

Here the CDR3 DNA reads TGCGCCAGCAGCTTGGCGTGGCAGGACTACGAGCAGTACTTC. Protein product: CASSLAWQDYEQYF. This sequence joins TRBV5-1 and TRBJ2-7; D gene ambiguous. The CDR3 sequence is 14 residues long. In germline, CDR1 is SGHRS, CDR2 YFSETQ. V dropped 0 bases and J dropped 3 bases, with 10 bases sitting between them.

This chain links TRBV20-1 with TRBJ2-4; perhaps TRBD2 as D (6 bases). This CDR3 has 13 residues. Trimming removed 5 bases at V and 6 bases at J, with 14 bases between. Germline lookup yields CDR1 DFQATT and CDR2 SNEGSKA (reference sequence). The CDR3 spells CSAPTSSGNIQYF. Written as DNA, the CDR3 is TGCAGTGCTCCGACTAGTTCGGGAAACATTCAGTACTTC.

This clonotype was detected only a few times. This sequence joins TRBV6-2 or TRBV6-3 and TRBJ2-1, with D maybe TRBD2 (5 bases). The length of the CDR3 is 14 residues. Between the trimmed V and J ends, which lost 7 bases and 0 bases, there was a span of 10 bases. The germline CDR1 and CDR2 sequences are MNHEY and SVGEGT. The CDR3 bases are TGTGCCAGCAACAGCGGAGGCTCCTACAATGAGCAGTTCTTC. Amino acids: CASNSGGSYNEQFF.

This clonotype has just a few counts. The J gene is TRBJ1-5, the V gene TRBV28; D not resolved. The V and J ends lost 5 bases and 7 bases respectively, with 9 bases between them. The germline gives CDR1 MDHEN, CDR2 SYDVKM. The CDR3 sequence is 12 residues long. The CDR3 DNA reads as TGTGCCAGCAGTCCTCCCGAGCAGCCCCAGCATTTT. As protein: CASSPPEQPQHF.

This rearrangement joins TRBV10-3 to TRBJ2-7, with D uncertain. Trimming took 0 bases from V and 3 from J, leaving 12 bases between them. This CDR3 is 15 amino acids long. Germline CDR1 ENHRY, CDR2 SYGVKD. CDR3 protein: CAISESVSKSYEQYF. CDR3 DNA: TGTGCCATCAGTGAGTCAGTCTCCAAGAGCTACGAGCAGTACTTC.

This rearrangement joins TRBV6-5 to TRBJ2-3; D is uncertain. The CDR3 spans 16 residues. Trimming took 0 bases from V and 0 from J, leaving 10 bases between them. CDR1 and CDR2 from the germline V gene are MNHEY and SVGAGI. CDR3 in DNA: TGTGCCAGCAGTTACTCCCCCGGCGCTAGCACAGATACGCAGTATTTT. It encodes CASSYSPGASTDTQYF.

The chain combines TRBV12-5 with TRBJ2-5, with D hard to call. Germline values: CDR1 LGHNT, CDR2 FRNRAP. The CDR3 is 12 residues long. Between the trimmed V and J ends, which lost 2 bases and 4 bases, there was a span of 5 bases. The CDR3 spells CASGLLGETQYF. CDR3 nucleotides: TGTGCTAGTGGTTTGCTAGGAGAGACCCAGTACTTC.

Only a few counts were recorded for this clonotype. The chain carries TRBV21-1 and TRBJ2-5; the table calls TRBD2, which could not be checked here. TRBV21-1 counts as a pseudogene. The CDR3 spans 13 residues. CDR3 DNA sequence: TGTGCCAGCAGCAAAGAAACGGCGGGTGTGCAGTACTTC. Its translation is CASSKETAGVQYF.

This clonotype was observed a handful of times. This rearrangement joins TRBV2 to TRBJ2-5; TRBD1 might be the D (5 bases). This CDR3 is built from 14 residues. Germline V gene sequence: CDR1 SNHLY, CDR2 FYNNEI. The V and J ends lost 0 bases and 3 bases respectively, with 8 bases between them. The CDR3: CASSEAWGEETQYF. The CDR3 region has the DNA TGTGCCAGCAGTGAAGCGTGGGGCGAAGAGACCCAGTACTTC.

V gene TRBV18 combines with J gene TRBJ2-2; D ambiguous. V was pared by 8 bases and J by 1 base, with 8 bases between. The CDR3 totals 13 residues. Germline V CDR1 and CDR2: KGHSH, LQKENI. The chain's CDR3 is CASPLLNTGELFF. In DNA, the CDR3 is TGTGCCAGCCCACTCCTGAACACCGGGGAGCTGTTTTTT.

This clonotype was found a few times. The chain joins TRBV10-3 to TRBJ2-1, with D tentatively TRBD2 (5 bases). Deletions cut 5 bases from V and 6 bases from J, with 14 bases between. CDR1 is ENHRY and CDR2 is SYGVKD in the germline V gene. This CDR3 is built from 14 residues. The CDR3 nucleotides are TGTGCCATCAGTCCGTCGGGGATTGGCAATGAGCAGTTCTTC. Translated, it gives CAISPSGIGNEQFF.

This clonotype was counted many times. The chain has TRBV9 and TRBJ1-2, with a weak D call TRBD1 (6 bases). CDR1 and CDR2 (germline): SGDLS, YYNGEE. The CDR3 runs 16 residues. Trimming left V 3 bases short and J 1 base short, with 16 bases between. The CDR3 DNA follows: TGTGCCAGCAGCGCTGGGACACTGACGGTTAACTATGGCTACACCTTC. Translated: CASSAGTLTVNYGYTF.